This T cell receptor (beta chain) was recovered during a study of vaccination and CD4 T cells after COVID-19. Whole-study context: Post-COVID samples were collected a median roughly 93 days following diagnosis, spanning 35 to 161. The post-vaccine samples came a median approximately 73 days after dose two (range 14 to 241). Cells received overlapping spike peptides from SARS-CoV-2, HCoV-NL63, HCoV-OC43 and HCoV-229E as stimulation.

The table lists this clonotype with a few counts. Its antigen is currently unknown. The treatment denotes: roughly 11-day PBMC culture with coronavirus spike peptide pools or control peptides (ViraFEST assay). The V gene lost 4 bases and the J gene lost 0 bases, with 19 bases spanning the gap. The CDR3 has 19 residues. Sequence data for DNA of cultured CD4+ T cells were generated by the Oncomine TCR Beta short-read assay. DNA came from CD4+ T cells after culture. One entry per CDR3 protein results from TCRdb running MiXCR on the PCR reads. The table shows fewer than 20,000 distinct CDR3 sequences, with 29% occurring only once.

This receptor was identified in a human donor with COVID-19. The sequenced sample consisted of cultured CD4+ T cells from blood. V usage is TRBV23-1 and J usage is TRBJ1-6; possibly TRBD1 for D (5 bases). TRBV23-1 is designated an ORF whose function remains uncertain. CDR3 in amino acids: CASSPGGGGEDSYNSPLHF. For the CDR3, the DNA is TGCGCCAGCAGTCCTGGGGGTGGTGGGGAAGACTCCTATAATTCACCCCTCCACTTT.